This entry lists 11 T cell receptor beta chains sequenced from one sample in a study of regulatory T cells in long-lasting Graves disease. Time point denoted: newly diagnosed GD, antithyroid drugs for less than 3 months. TCR sequences were obtained from RNA taken from PBMCs. Construction of TCR beta libraries relied on iRepertoire HTBI primers and on Arm-PCR targeting CDR3 regions. TCRdb passed the multiplex PCR reads through MiXCR, listing each CDR3 protein once. The repertoire holds roughly 320,000 distinct CDR3 sequences, with 16% as singletons. These records were also assigned to another study, of T cells in Graves' hyperthyroidism and ophthalmopathy.

Sequencing used peripheral blood mononuclear cells (PBMCs), obtained at new diagnosis, from a patient treated with antithyroid drugs. The receptor source for this set is a middle-aged man with Graves disease.

At least ten counts were recorded for this clonotype. The J gene is TRBJ2-5, the V gene TRBV7-2, with D perhaps given as TRBD1 or TRBD2 (5 bases each). CDR3 length: 15 residues. Germline CDR1 reads SGHTA; CDR2 reads FQGNSA. Trimming pared 2 bases from V and 3 bases from J, leaving 13 bases between. CDR3 protein: CASSLRGGGEETQYF. CDR3 nucleotide sequence: TGTGCCAGCAGCTTAAGGGGCGGAGGTGAAGAGACCCAGTACTTC.

In this sample, this clonotype turned up a few times. The V gene is TRBV19, the J gene TRBJ2-7, with D possibly being TRBD1 (6 bases). This CDR3 comprises 14 residues. The V gene's germline CDR1 is LNHDA and CDR2 SQIVND (reference sequence). The V and J ends lost 5 bases and 7 bases respectively, with 18 bases between them. The chain's CDR3 is CASSLQGSRGEQYF. CDR3 DNA sequence: TGTGCCAGTAGTTTACAGGGTTCCAGAGGGGAGCAGTACTTC.

This clonotype came up many times. Here the CDR3 DNA reads TGTGCCAGCAAGAGAGACCGGGACAGCGCCCAAGGCTACACCTTC. Protein product: CASKRDRDSAQGYTF. This chain joins TRBV2 and TRBJ1-2; 7 bases fit TRBD1. The CDR3 extends over 15 amino acids. The ends lost 7 bases at V and 8 bases at J; junction bases unmatched: 16. The germline V gene encodes CDR1 SNHLY and CDR2 FYNNEI.

At least ten counts were recorded for this clonotype. V and J are TRBV7-2 and TRBJ2-1; 9 bases align to TRBD1. Trimming removed 5 bases from V and 9 bases from J; junction bases left unmatched: 8. This CDR3 region has 14 residues. The germline V gene encodes CDR1 SGHTA and CDR2 FQGNSA. CDR3 in amino acids: CASSKRTGEGEQFF. CDR3 bases: TGTGCCAGCAGCAAGCGGACAGGGGAGGGTGAGCAGTTCTTC. Together with reference TRBV7-2 and TRBJ2-1, the CDR3 gives the full variable domain: GAGVSQSPSNKVTEKGKDVELRCDPISGHTALYWYRQSLGQGLEFLIYFQGNSAPDKSGLPSDRFSAERTGGSVSTLTIQRTQQEDSAVYLCASSKRTGEGEQFFGPGTRLTVL.

CDR3 sequence reads: CASSFTRETQYF. The DNA for the CDR3 is TGTGCCAGCAGCTTCACAAGGGAGACCCAGTACTTC. This chain links TRBV7-9 with TRBJ2-5; D is unresolved. The CDR3 spans 12 residues. Germline values: CDR1 SEHNR, CDR2 FQNEAQ (reference sequence). V was trimmed by 3 bases and J by 5 bases, leaving 7 bases between them.

This clonotype turned up a few times. The chain is built from TRBV5-1 and TRBJ2-1, with 9 bases identical to TRBD2. Germline CDR1 is SGHRS and CDR2 is YFSETQ. The V gene end was trimmed by 0 bases and the J gene end by 9 bases; junction bases not matched to a gene: 13. This CDR3 region has 17 residues. The CDR3 region is CASSLESGGHPGGEQFF. The CDR3 nucleotides read TGCGCCAGCAGCTTGGAGAGCGGGGGGCATCCGGGCGGTGAGCAGTTCTTC.

This chain links TRBV20-1 with TRBJ2-2; 8 nucleotides line up with TRBD2. The CDR3 is 17 residues long. Losses at the gene ends were 0 bases for V and 4 bases for J; bases not matched to a gene: 10. Germline assignment: CDR1 DFQATT and CDR2 SNEGSKA (reference sequence). The CDR3 loop is CSARDRISGEITGELFF. CDR3 nucleotides: TGCAGTGCTAGAGATCGGATTAGCGGGGAAATCACCGGGGAGCTGTTTTTT.

There are a few counts of this clonotype. The chain carries TRBV30 and TRBJ2-2; possibly TRBD2 for D (5 bases). Per the germline V gene, CDR1 is GTSNPN and CDR2 is SVGIG (reference sequence). V was trimmed by 5 bases and J by 3 bases, leaving 10 bases between them. The CDR3 is 13 amino acids. CDR3 sequence: CAWGRGDTGELFF. CDR3 in DNA: TGTGCCTGGGGACGGGGAGACACCGGGGAGCTGTTTTTT.

This clonotype was found many times. The gene calls are TRBV29-1 and TRBJ2-3; 8 nucleotides match TRBD2. V shed 6 bases and J 11 bases; nucleotides not matched to a gene: 4. The germline V gene has CDR1 SQVTM and CDR2 ANQGSEA. The CDR3 has 10 residues. DNA for the CDR3: TGCAGCGTGGAGCGGGGGAAGCAGTATTTT. This codes for CSVERGKQYF.

This clonotype was observed many times. The J gene is TRBJ2-7, the V gene TRBV28; 11 nucleotides agree with TRBD2. In germline, CDR1 is MDHEN, CDR2 SYDVKM. The CDR3 totals 15 residues. After removal of 6 bases from V and 3 bases from J, the junction contained 7 bases not matched to a gene. DNA of the CDR3: TGTGCCAGCAGCTTAGCGGGGGGGCCATACTACGAGCAGTACTTC. The encoded protein is CASSLAGGPYYEQYF. Filled out from reference TRBV28 and TRBJ2-7, the complete variable domain reads DVKVTQSSRYLVKRTGEKVFLECVQDMDHENMFWYRQDPGLGLRLIYFSYDVKMKEKGDIPEGYSVSREKKERFSLILESASTNQTSMYLCASSLAGGPYYEQYFGPGTRLTVT.

This clonotype appeared many times. V usage is TRBV18 and J usage is TRBJ2-3; D possibly uses TRBD1 or TRBD2 (5 bases each). Germline-derived CDR1 and CDR2 are KGHSH and LQKENI. This CDR3 region has 14 residues. Trimming shortened V by 3 bases and J by 5 bases, and 12 bases separated the two germline ends. The CDR3 region is CASSPRDRRDTQYF. The CDR3 nucleotides read TGTGCCAGCTCACCCCGGGACCGAAGAGATACGCAGTATTTT.